These 9 T cell receptor beta chains were all obtained from the same sample, sequenced in a study of shared clonotypes between healthy human individuals. TCRdb's copy holds only in-frame clones and misses some; the assay was immunoSEQ multiplex PCR. This sample has about 450,000 clones, with less than 80% found just once. Sequences were obtained from PBMCs. The receptor source for this set is a woman in her thirties or forties in good health. Some clones in this sample may be carry-over from other donors' samples.

The rearrangement uses TRBV9 and TRBJ1-2, with D hard to call. This CDR3 is 12 amino acids long. Germline CDR1 is SGDLS and CDR2 is YYNGEE. The V gene lost 4 bases and the J gene lost 4 bases, with 8 bases spanning the gap. CDR3 sequence: CASSTTGYGYTF. The CDR3 bases are TGTGCCAGCAGCACCACGGGCTATGGCTACACCTTC.

The gene calls are TRBV5-4 and TRBJ1-1; 8 bases line up with TRBD1. CDR1 and CDR2 (germline): SGHNT, YYREEE (reference sequence). This CDR3 region has 16 residues. V lost 4 bases and J lost 5; bases outside the gene matches: 13. CDR3 sequence: CASSQRTGRRGTEAFF. The CDR3 nucleotides are TGTGCCAGCAGCCAGAGGACAGGGAGAAGGGGAACTGAAGCTTTCTTT.

V is TRBV7-9 and J is TRBJ2-3; 9 bases map to TRBD2. The junction had 8 bases not matched to a gene; V was cut back by 1 base and J by 3 bases. Germline CDR1 and CDR2: SEHNR and FQNEAQ (reference sequence). This CDR3 region has 17 residues. The CDR3 DNA reads TGTGCCAGCAGCTTAGGAGTGGCGGGAGGGCCGACAGATACGCAGTATTTT. This encodes CASSLGVAGGPTDTQYF.

The chain is built from TRBV6-5 and TRBJ2-5; unclear D gene. V shed 0 bases and J shed 4 bases, with 9 bases lying between them. The CDR3 loop spans 14 amino acids. Germline V gene data show CDR1 as MNHEY and CDR2 as SVGAGI. CDR3 in amino acids: CASSYSTRIETQYF. In DNA, the CDR3 is TGTGCCAGCAGTTACTCGACAAGGATAGAGACCCAGTACTTC.

The chain is built from TRBV11-2 and TRBJ2-5; D is unclear. V lost 2 bases to trimming and J lost 6 bases, with 4 bases between them. CDR3 length: 11 residues. Per germline, CDR1 SGHAT and CDR2 FQNNGV. The CDR3 here is CASSLSQTQYF. The CDR3 DNA reads as TGTGCCAGCAGCTTAAGTCAGACCCAGTACTTC.

The gene calls are TRBV7-9 and TRBJ1-1; possible D gene TRBD1, 5 bases. The V gene's germline CDR1 is SEHNR and CDR2 FQNEAQ (reference sequence). V was cut by 5 bases and J by 1 base, with 14 bases left in between. The CDR3 is 15 amino acids. The CDR3 DNA reads as TGTGCCAGCAGCATCCTTTTCGGGGGGAACACTGAAGCTTTCTTT. This translates into CASSILFGGNTEAFF. Based on the CDR3 plus reference TRBV7-9 and TRBJ1-1, the full variable domain is DTGVSQNPRHKITKRGQNVTFRCDPISEHNRLYWYRQTLGQGPEFLTYFQNEAQLEKSRLLSDRFSAERPKGSFSTLEIQRTEQGDSAMYLCASSILFGGNTEAFFGQGTRLTVV.

The rearrangement links TRBV28 to TRBJ2-3, with a possible D match to TRBD2 (6 bases). The germline V and J ends were trimmed by 4 bases and 15 bases, with 14 bases remaining between them. Germline V gene lookup returns CDR1 MDHEN and CDR2 SYDVKM. CDR3 size: 11 residues. The DNA for the CDR3 is TGTGCCAGCAGTTCCACCGGACTATTTTATTTT. Translating it yields CASSSTGLFYF. Based on the CDR3 plus reference TRBV28 and TRBJ2-3, the full variable domain is DVKVTQSSRYLVKRTGEKVFLECVQDMDHENMFWYRQDPGLGLRLIYFSYDVKMKEKGDIPEGYSVSREKKERFSLILESASTNQTSMYLCASSSTGLFYFGPGTRLTVL.

The genes are TRBV28 and TRBJ2-3; D assignment may be TRBD1 or TRBD2 (6 bases each). Germline CDR1 is MDHEN and CDR2 is SYDVKM. The germline V and J ends were trimmed by 6 bases and 10 bases, with 23 bases remaining between them. The CDR3 is made up of 15 amino acids. DNA of the CDR3: TGTGCCAGCAGCCGGGACCAAGGGGGATCGGGGGCGCAGTATTTT. Its protein product is CASSRDQGGSGAQYF.

Comments on this clone: Distinct nucleotide sequences in the sample also encode this CDR3. The chain employs TRBV28 and TRBJ2-7, with D possibly being TRBD1 or TRBD2 (5 bases each). V was cut by 4 bases and J by 0 bases, with 13 bases left in between. The V gene's germline CDR1 is MDHEN and CDR2 SYDVKM. The CDR3 totals 15 residues. The CDR3 here is CASSSPGTGSYEQYF. The CDR3 nucleotides are TGTGCCAGCAGTTCCCCCGGGACCGGCTCCTACGAGCAGTACTTC.